What follows are 29 T cell receptor beta chains derived from one specimen sequenced in a study of identical twins. Using its own MiXCR run on the 5' RACE reads, TCRdb lists one record per CDR3 protein. This sample has about 530,000 distinct CDR3 sequences, with nearly 15% found just once. These data were also filed under a second study, of yellow fever vaccine responses in identical twins.

The sequenced sample was CD4+ T cells sorted from blood. Receptors were obtained from a woman under 30 in good health.

The rearrangement links TRBV6-1 to TRBJ2-7, with 7 bases that match TRBD1. J was trimmed by 2 bases and V by 2 bases; bases with no gene match: 6. CDR1 is MNHNS, CDR2 SASEGT, per germline. The CDR3 is 15 residues long. The CDR3 spells CASSERGRGTYEQYF. For the CDR3, the DNA is TGTGCCAGCAGTGAAAGGGGGCGAGGGACCTACGAGCAGTACTTC.

This clonotype was counted many times. V gene TRBV10-3 combines with J gene TRBJ1-2; the match to TRBD1 covers 10 bases. J was trimmed by 0 bases and V by 2 bases; bases with no gene match: 0. The CDR3 has 15 amino acids. The V gene's germline CDR1 is ENHRY and CDR2 SYGVKD. The CDR3 reads CAISEGQGANYGYTF. CDR3 bases: TGTGCCATCAGTGAGGGACAGGGGGCTAACTATGGCTACACCTTC.

In this sample, this clonotype turned up a few times. V and J are TRBV10-3 and TRBJ2-5; TRBD2 aligns across 12 bases. The CDR3 is made up of 16 amino acids. Germline V gives CDR1 ENHRY, CDR2 SYGVKD. Unmatched junction bases numbered 3, after V lost 2 bases and J lost 2 bases. CDR3 region: CAISERLAGEQETQYF. The CDR3 bases are TGTGCCATCAGTGAGAGACTAGCGGGAGAGCAAGAGACCCAGTACTTC.

This clonotype was seen repeatedly, ten times or more. The J gene is TRBJ1-1, the V gene TRBV5-1, with TRBD1 matching 8 bases. V gave up 4 bases and J gave up 7 bases; unmatched junction bases: 9. This CDR3 has 14 amino acids. Looked up from germline, CDR1 is SGHRS and CDR2 is YFSETQ. Here the CDR3 reads CASSADRAGGEAFF. The CDR3 DNA sequence: TGCGCCAGCAGCGCGGACAGGGCCGGAGGTGAAGCTTTCTTT.

The chain joins TRBV20-1 to TRBJ1-1; no clear D gene. V lost 2 bases to trimming and J lost 0 bases, with 10 bases between them. CDR1 is DFQATT, CDR2 SNEGSKA, per germline (reference sequence). The CDR3 is made up of 14 amino acids. CDR3 DNA: TGCAGTGCTAGAACTAACACCTTGAACACTGAAGCTTTCTTT. Protein sequence: CSARTNTLNTEAFF.

The rearrangement joins TRBV6-5 to TRBJ2-6; D unclear. The CDR3 extends over 15 amino acids. The germline CDR1 and CDR2 sequences are MNHEY and SVGAGI. V was shortened by 2 bases and J by 0 bases, with 5 bases between the two germline ends. The CDR3 DNA is TGTGCCAGCAGTTACGCCAGCTCTGGGGCCAACGTCCTGACTTTC. It encodes CASSYASSGANVLTF.

At least ten counts were recorded for this clonotype. The V call is TRBV11-2, the J call TRBJ1-2, with D possibly matching TRBD1 (5 bases). This CDR3 has 15 residues. The ends were cut back, 1 base at V and 5 bases at J, with 14 bases in the middle. Germline loops: CDR1 SGHAT, CDR2 FQNNGV. CDR3 sequence reads: CASSLVSGPGYGYTF. The CDR3 bases are TGTGCCAGCAGCTTAGTATCGGGGCCGGGTTATGGCTACACCTTC.

This clonotype was recorded a few times. The chain combines TRBV25-1 with TRBJ1-2; 12 nucleotides agree with TRBD1. This CDR3 comprises 14 residues. V shed 6 bases and J 3 bases; nucleotides not matched to a gene: 2. Germline V gene sequence: CDR1 MGHDK, CDR2 SYGVNS. In nucleotides, the CDR3 is TGTGCCAGCAGGGGACAGGGGGCTTACTATGGCTACACCTTC. This codes for CASRGQGAYYGYTF.

The table lists this clonotype with a few counts. The chain carries TRBV5-1 and TRBJ2-1; 8 bases line up with TRBD2. This CDR3 spans 15 amino acids. Germline V gene lookup returns CDR1 SGHRS and CDR2 YFSETQ. The trim removed 0 bases at V and 3 bases at J, leaving 2 bases unmatched. CDR3 in DNA: TGCGCCAGCAGCTTGGGTAGCGGGAACTACAATGAGCAGTTCTTC. It encodes CASSLGSGNYNEQFF.

This clonotype was detected only a few times. The J gene is TRBJ1-4, the V gene TRBV5-1; 7 bases match TRBD1. The junction had 6 bases not matched to a gene; V was cut back by 4 bases and J by 12 bases. There are 12 residues in the CDR3. The germline V gene has CDR1 SGHRS and CDR2 YFSETQ. CDR3 in amino acids: CASSQTGVELFF. CDR3 DNA: TGCGCCAGCAGCCAAACAGGGGTAGAACTGTTTTTT. Looking up the rest from reference TRBV5-1 and TRBJ1-4 gives the full variable domain: KAGVTQTPRYLIKTRGQQVTLSCSPISGHRSVSWYQQTPGQGLQFLFEYFSETQRNKGNFPGRFSGRQFSNSRSEMNVSTLELGDSALYLCASSQTGVELFFGSGTQLSVL.

This clonotype was seen many times. The chain employs TRBV20-1 and TRBJ1-1; D gene ambiguous. V gave up 3 bases and J gave up 4 bases, with 12 bases separating them. The V gene's germline CDR1 is DFQATT and CDR2 SNEGSKA (reference sequence). There are 13 residues in the CDR3. CDR3: CSASASLSTEAFF. In DNA, the CDR3 is TGCAGTGCTAGTGCCAGCCTAAGCACTGAAGCTTTCTTT.

This clonotype was seen a few times. The V call is TRBV20-1, the J call TRBJ2-5; possibly TRBD1 for D (6 bases). Germline V gene lookup returns CDR1 DFQATT and CDR2 SNEGSKA (reference sequence). Trimming shortened V by 3 bases and J by 5 bases, and 13 bases separated the two germline ends. The length of the CDR3 is 13 residues. CDR3 loop: CSARYPGVETQYF. The CDR3 region has the DNA TGCAGTGCTAGGTATCCAGGGGTGGAGACCCAGTACTTC.

At least ten counts were recorded for this clonotype. J is TRBJ1-1 and V is TRBV12-3 or TRBV12-4, with D hard to call. The CDR3 is 14 amino acids. Trimming removed 3 bases at V and 1 base at J, with 9 bases between. The CDR3 DNA follows: TGTGCCAGCAGTTTTTCCGGAGAGAACACTGAAGCTTTCTTT. Its protein product is CASSFSGENTEAFF.

This clonotype was picked up a small number of times. The rearrangement joins TRBV28 to TRBJ2-1, with D possibly TRBD1 on 5 matching bases. The germline CDR1 and CDR2 sequences are MDHEN and SYDVKM. Trimming took off 7 bases at V and 7 bases at J, with 14 bases between the two ends. The CDR3 has 13 amino acids. The CDR3 DNA is TGTGCCAGCATTCCAGGGTGGGGTAATGAGCAGTTCTTC. Encoded protein: CASIPGWGNEQFF.

The CDR3 sequence is CSVVPLSAQETQYF. The DNA of the CDR3 is TGCAGCGTTGTTCCCCTCAGTGCCCAAGAGACCCAGTACTTC. The gene calls are TRBV29-1 and TRBJ2-5; D remains unclear. V gave up 4 bases and J gave up 1 base, with 13 bases separating them. Germline CDR1 reads SQVTM; CDR2 reads ANQGSEA. The length of the CDR3 is 14 residues.

This clonotype was found many times. The chain combines TRBV12-3 or TRBV12-4 with TRBJ2-7; D possibly corresponds to TRBD2 (7 bases). This CDR3 spans 16 amino acids. The V and J ends lost 3 bases and 0 bases respectively, with 15 bases between them. The CDR3 spells CASSFGGGPSSYEQYV. In DNA, the CDR3 is TGTGCCAGCAGTTTCGGCGGGGGCCCTAGCTCCTACGAGCAGTACGTC.

This clonotype was counted between two and nine times. The chain has TRBV15 and TRBJ2-1; TRBD2 matches at 7 bases. The CDR3 covers 17 residues. The germline gives CDR1 LNHNV, CDR2 YYDKDF (reference sequence). J was trimmed by 7 bases and V by 2 bases; bases with no gene match: 14. Here the CDR3 reads CATSRLQSAGVKNEQFF. CDR3 sequence (DNA): TGTGCCACCAGCAGACTCCAGAGCGCGGGAGTTAAAAATGAGCAGTTCTTC. The entire variable domain, with the rest obtained from reference TRBV15 and TRBJ2-1, is as follows: DAMVIQNPRYQVTQFGKPVTLSCSQTLNHNVMYWYQQKSSQAPKLLFHYYDKDFNNEADTPDNFQSRRPNTSFCFLDIRSPGLGDTAMYLCATSRLQSAGVKNEQFFGPGTRLTVL.

The rearrangement uses TRBV12-3 or TRBV12-4 and TRBJ1-1; the match to TRBD1 covers 8 bases. Losses at the gene ends were 6 bases for V and 4 bases for J; bases not matched to a gene: 13. This CDR3 region has 16 residues. The DNA for the CDR3 is TGTGCCAGCAGCCCGCGGGGACAGGCCTCGGGCACTGAAGCTTTCTTT. This codes for CASSPRGQASGTEAFF.

This rearrangement joins TRBV11-2 to TRBJ1-2; maybe TRBD1 (5 bases). CDR3 length: 15 amino acids. V lost 0 bases and J lost 7, with 15 bases in between. Germline V CDR1 and CDR2: SGHAT, FQNNGV. CDR3: CASSLEDLAGRGYTF. CDR3 coding DNA: TGTGCCAGCAGCTTAGAGGACTTGGCAGGGCGTGGCTACACCTTC.

CDR3 nucleotides: TGTGCCAGCAGCTTTTCCGGGACAGGAGTTCTTTATGAAAAACTGTTTTTT. Protein sequence: CASSFSGTGVLYEKLFF. The chain combines TRBV7-3 with TRBJ1-4, with TRBD1 matching over 8 bases. Trimming took 3 bases from V and 6 from J; bases not matched to a gene: 12. This CDR3 spans 17 amino acids. Germline V gives CDR1 SGHTA, CDR2 FQGTGA.

This clonotype has only a few counts. CDR3 nucleotides: TGTGCCAGCAGCTTAGGACTAGCGGGGGGGACTCGCACAGATACGCAGTATTTT. This sequence encodes CASSLGLAGGTRTDTQYF. This chain joins TRBV11-1 and TRBJ2-3; 14 nucleotides align to TRBD2. The V gene's germline CDR1 is SGHAT and CDR2 FQDESV (reference sequence). Trimming removed 1 base from V and 1 base from J; junction bases left unmatched: 4. This CDR3 is built from 18 residues.

This clonotype was picked up a small number of times. The CDR3 loop reads CASSGDRYPLPYEQYV. In nucleotides, the CDR3 is TGTGCCAGCAGTGGGGACAGGTACCCCCTTCCTTACGAGCAGTACGTC. The rearrangement links TRBV28 to TRBJ2-7, with 8 nucleotides matching TRBD1. V gave up 5 bases and J gave up 4 bases; unmatched junction bases: 13. This CDR3 is 16 amino acids long. Germline loops: CDR1 MDHEN, CDR2 SYDVKM.

This clonotype has only a few counts. The J gene is TRBJ1-1, the V gene TRBV12-3 or TRBV12-4; maybe TRBD1 (5 bases). CDR3 length: 14 residues. Trimming took off 4 bases at V and 0 bases at J, with 9 bases between the two ends. Written as DNA, the CDR3 is TGTGCCAGCAGTTCGGGACTTCTGAACACTGAAGCTTTCTTT. Its protein product is CASSSGLLNTEAFF.

This clonotype appeared a few times. V is TRBV5-1 and J is TRBJ1-2; D unclear. Trimming took 4 bases from V and 2 from J, leaving 9 bases between them. Germline CDR1 is SGHRS and CDR2 is YFSETQ. The CDR3 extends over 13 amino acids. In DNA, the CDR3 is TGCGCCAGCAGCCCCGACTTGAACTATGGCTACACCTTC. It encodes CASSPDLNYGYTF. Variable domain in full (rest from reference TRBV5-1 and TRBJ1-2): KAGVTQTPRYLIKTRGQQVTLSCSPISGHRSVSWYQQTPGQGLQFLFEYFSETQRNKGNFPGRFSGRQFSNSRSEMNVSTLELGDSALYLCASSPDLNYGYTFGSGTRLTVV.

The V call is TRBV6-5, the J call TRBJ2-5, with D perhaps TRBD2 (5 bases). Germline CDR1 reads MNHEY; CDR2 reads SVGAGI. The CDR3 sequence is 16 residues long. V shed 0 bases and J shed 2 bases, with 13 bases lying between them. Here the CDR3 DNA reads TGTGCCAGCAGTTACTCGCTAAGTCGGGGACAAGAGACCCAGTACTTC. This sequence encodes CASSYSLSRGQETQYF.

This clonotype was seen only a few times. V gene TRBV25-1 combines with J gene TRBJ2-5; a possible D gene is TRBD2 (5 bases). The germline V gene has CDR1 MGHDK and CDR2 SYGVNS. There are 15 residues in the CDR3. The ends were cut back, 1 base at V and 1 base at J, with 10 bases in the middle. CDR3 amino acids: CASSEWLRVQETQYF. CDR3 coding DNA: TGTGCCAGCAGTGAATGGTTGAGGGTCCAAGAGACCCAGTACTTC.

This clonotype was recorded a few times. CDR3 DNA sequence: TGTGCCAGCAGTGAAGCGCCACAGCCCTACAATGAGCAGTTCTTC. Translation: CASSEAPQPYNEQFF. V usage is TRBV2 and J usage is TRBJ2-1; D ambiguous. V lost 0 bases and J lost 2, with 8 bases in between. The CDR3 length is 15 residues. The germline V gene encodes CDR1 SNHLY and CDR2 FYNNEI. The full variable domain, rest sourced from reference TRBV2 and TRBJ2-1, is EPEVTQTPSHQVTQMGQEVILRCVPISNHLYFYWYRQILGQKVEFLVSFYNNEISEKSEIFDDQFSVERPDGSNFTLKIRSTKLEDSAMYFCASSEAPQPYNEQFFGPGTRLTVL.

The sample holds a few counts of this clonotype. CDR3 nucleotide sequence: TGCAGTGCTAGCGGTTACAATGAGCAGTTCTTC. It translates to CSASGYNEQFF. The rearrangement links TRBV20-1 to TRBJ2-1; no reliable D call. Trimming cost V 3 bases and J 4 bases, with 4 bases left between them. CDR1 and CDR2 from the germline V gene are DFQATT and SNEGSKA (reference sequence). The CDR3 sequence is 11 residues long.

This clonotype was counted only a few times. The chain joins TRBV6-1 to TRBJ1-2; perhaps TRBD1 as D (5 bases). The CDR3 is made up of 16 amino acids. The germline CDR1 and CDR2 sequences are MNHNS and SASEGT. Trimming took off 2 bases at V and 2 bases at J, with 15 bases between the two ends. This CDR3 is CASSERGGRRNYGYTF. The CDR3 coding sequence is TGTGCCAGCAGTGAAAGGGGTGGCAGGAGGAACTATGGCTACACCTTC.